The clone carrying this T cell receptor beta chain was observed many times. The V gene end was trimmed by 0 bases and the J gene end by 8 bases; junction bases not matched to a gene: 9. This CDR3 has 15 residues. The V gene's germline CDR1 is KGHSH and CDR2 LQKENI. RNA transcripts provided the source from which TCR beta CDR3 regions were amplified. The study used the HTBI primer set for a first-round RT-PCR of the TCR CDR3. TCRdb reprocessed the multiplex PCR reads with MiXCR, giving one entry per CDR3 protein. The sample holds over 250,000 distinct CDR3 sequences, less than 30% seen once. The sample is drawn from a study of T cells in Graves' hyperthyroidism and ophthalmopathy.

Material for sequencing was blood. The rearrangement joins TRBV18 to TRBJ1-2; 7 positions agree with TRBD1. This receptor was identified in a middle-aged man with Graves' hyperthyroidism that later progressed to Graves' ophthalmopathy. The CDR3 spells CASSPPLAGGEGYTF. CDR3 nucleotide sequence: TGTGCCAGCTCACCACCTCTTGCAGGGGGAGAAGGCTACACCTTC.